The sequence of this TCR beta chain was determined in a study of early T cells in non-severe SARS-CoV-2 infection. Overall study: Sequenced material consisted of bulk RNA (from unsorted whole blood), and chains were unpaired. Whole-study findings and limits: Reliance on VDJdb matching favored anti-spike CD8 responses; private and CD4 specificities were missed.

About this clonotype: No antigen is known for it.

Unique molecular identifiers tagged individual cDNA molecules. In TCRdb, the 5' RACE reads were re-called with MiXCR into one record per CDR3 protein. The sample has 35,000 to 50,000 distinct CDR3 sequences; 23% are singletons. Germline V gene lookup returns CDR1 MNHEY and CDR2 SVGAGI. The CDR3 covers 16 residues. V was trimmed by 1 base and J by 1 base, leaving 10 bases between them. The TCR was taken from an adult who was a healthcare worker with PCR-confirmed SARS-CoV-2 infection or an uninfected control (not recorded which). The chain uses TRBV6-5 and TRBJ1-4; D is possibly TRBD1 (6 bases). Sequences were derived from whole blood, sampled at baseline. This chain's CDR3 is CASSYYRGGTNEKLFF. The CDR3, as DNA: TGTGCCAGCAGTTACTATAGAGGGGGAACTAATGAAAAACTGTTTTTT.